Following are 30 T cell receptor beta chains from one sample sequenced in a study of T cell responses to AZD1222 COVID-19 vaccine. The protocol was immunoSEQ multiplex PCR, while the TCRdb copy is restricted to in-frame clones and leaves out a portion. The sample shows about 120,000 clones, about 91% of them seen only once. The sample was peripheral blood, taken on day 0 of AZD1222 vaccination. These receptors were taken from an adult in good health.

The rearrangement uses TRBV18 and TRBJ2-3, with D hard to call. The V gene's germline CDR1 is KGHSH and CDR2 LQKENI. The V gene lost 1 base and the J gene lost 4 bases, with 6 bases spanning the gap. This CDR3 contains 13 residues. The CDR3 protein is CASSPLSADTQYF. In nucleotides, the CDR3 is TGTGCCAGCTCACCACTTTCGGCAGATACGCAGTATTTT.

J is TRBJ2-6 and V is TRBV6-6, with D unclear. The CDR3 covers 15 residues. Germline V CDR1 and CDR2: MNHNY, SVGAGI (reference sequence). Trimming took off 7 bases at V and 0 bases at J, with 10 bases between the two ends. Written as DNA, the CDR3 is TGTGCCAGCAACGAAAACACCTCTGGGGCCAACGTCCTGACTTTC. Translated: CASNENTSGANVLTF.

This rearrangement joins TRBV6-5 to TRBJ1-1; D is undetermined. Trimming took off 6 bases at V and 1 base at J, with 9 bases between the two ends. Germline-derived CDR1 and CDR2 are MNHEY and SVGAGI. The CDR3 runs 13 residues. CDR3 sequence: CASRENWNTEAFF. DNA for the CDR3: TGTGCCAGCAGAGAGAATTGGAACACTGAAGCTTTCTTT.

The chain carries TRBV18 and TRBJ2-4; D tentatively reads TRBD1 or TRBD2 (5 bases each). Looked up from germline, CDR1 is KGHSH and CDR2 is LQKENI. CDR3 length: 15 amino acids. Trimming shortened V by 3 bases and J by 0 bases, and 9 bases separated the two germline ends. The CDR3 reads CASSPPGTAKNIQYF. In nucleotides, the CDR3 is TGTGCCAGCTCACCTCCCGGGACAGCCAAAAACATTCAGTACTTC.

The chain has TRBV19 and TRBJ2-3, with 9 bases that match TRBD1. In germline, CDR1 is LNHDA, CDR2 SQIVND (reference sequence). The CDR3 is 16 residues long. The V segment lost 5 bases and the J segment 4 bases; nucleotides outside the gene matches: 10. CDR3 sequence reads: CASSDPGQGPPDTQYF. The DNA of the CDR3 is TGTGCCAGTAGTGACCCGGGACAGGGACCTCCAGATACGCAGTATTTT.

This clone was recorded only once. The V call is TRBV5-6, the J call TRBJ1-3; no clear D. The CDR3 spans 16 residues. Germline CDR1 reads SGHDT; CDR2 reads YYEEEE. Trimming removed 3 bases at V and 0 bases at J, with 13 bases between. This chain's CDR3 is CASSSQKESSGNTIYF. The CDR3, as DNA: TGTGCCAGCAGCTCGCAAAAAGAAAGCTCTGGAAACACCATATATTTT.

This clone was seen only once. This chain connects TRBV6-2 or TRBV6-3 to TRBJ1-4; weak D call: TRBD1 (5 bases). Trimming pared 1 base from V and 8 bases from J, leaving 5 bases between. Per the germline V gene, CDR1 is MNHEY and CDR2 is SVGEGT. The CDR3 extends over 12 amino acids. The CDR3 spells CASSYWGEKLFF. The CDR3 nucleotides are TGTGCCAGCAGTTACTGGGGCGAAAAACTGTTTTTT.

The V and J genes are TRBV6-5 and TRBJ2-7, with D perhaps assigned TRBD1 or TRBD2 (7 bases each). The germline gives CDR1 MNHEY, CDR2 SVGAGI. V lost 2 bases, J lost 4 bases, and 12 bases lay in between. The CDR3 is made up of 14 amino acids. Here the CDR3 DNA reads TGTGCCAGCAGTTACGGCAGGGGGGGGTACGAGCAGTACTTC. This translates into CASSYGRGGYEQYF.

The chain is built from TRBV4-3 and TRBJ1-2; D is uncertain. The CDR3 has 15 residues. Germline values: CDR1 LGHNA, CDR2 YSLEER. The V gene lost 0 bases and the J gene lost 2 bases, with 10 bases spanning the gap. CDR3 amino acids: CASSQDLKENYGYTF. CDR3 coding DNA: TGCGCCAGCAGCCAAGATCTGAAGGAAAACTATGGCTACACCTTC.

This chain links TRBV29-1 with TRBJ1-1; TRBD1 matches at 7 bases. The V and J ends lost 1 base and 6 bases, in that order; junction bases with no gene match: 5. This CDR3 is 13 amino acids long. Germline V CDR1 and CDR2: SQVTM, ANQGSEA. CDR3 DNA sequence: TGCAGCGTTGAAGGATCTGGGACAGCTGAAGCTTTCTTT. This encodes CSVEGSGTAEAFF.

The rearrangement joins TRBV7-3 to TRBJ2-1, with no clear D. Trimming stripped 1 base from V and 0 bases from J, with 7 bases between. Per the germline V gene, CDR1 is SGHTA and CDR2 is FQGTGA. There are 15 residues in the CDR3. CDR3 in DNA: TGTGCCAGCAGCTTAATTGCAGGCTCCTACAATGAGCAGTTCTTC. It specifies CASSLIAGSYNEQFF.

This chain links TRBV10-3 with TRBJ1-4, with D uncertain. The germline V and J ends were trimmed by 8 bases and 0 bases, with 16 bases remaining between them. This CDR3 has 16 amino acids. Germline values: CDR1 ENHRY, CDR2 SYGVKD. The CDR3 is CAISADPVATNEKLFF. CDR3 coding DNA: TGTGCCATCTCGGCAGATCCTGTTGCAACTAATGAAAAACTGTTTTTT.

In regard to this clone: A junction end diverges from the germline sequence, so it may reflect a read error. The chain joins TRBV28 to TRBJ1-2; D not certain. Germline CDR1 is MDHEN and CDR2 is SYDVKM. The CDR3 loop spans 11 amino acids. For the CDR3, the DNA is TGTGCCAGCAGCCCCGACTACGGCTACACCTTC. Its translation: CASSPDYGYTF.

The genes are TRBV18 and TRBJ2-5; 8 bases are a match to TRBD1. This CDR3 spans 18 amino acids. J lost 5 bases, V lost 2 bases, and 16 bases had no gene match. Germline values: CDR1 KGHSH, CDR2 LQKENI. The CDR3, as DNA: TGTGCCAGCTCACCATCGGACAGGGTATCGGTTTTCCGGGAGACCCAGTACTTC. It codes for CASSPSDRVSVFRETQYF.

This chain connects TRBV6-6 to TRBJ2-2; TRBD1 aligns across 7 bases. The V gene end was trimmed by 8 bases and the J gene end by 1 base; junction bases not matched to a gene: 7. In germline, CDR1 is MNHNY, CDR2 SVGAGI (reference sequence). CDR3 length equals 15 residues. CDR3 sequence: CASYSGTENTGELFF. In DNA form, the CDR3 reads TGTGCCAGCTATTCCGGGACAGAGAACACCGGGGAGCTGTTTTTT.

The CDR3 reads CASSPGGRGSGNTIYF. CDR3 nucleotide sequence: TGTGCCAGCAGCCCCGGCGGCAGGGGTTCCGGAAACACCATATATTTT. The chain links TRBV6-6 to TRBJ1-3; a weak D match, TRBD1 (6 bases). Trimming took 6 bases from V and 4 from J, leaving 19 bases between them. The CDR3 has 16 amino acids. CDR1 MNHNY and CDR2 SVGAGI come from the germline V gene (reference sequence).

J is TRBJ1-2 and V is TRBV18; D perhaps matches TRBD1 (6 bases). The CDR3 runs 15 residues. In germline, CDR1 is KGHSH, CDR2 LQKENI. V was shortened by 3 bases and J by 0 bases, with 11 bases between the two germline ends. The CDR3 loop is CASSPRGASNYGYTF. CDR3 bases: TGTGCCAGCTCACCTCGGGGGGCCTCTAACTATGGCTACACCTTC.

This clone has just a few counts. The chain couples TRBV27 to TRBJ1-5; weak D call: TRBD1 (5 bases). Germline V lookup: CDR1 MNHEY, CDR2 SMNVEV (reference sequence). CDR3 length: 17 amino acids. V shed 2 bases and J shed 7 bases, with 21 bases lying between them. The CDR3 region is CASSLNSSTGGDQPQHF. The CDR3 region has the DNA TGTGCCAGCAGTTTAAACTCCAGTACCGGGGGGGACCAGCCCCAGCATTTT.

Here the CDR3 DNA reads TGTGCCAGCAGTGAAGGCCAGGGGACCCAGTACTTC. Its protein is CASSEGQGTQYF. The chain joins TRBV2 to TRBJ2-5; maybe TRBD1 (5 bases). The germline V and J ends were trimmed by 1 base and 7 bases, with 7 bases remaining between them. The CDR3 is 12 residues long. Germline CDR1 SNHLY, CDR2 FYNNEI.

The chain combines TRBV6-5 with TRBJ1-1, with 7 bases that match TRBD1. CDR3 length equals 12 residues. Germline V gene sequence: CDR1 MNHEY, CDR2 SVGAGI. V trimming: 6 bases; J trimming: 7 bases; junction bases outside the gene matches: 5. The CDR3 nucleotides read TGTGCCAGCAGCAAAACAGGGGTTGAAGCTTTCTTT. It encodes CASSKTGVEAFF.

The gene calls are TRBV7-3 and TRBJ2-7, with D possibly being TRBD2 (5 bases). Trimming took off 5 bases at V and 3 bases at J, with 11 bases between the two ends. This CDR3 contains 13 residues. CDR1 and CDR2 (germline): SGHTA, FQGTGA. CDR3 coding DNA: TGTGCCAGCAGCCCCCAGGCGGGCTACGAGCAGTACTTC. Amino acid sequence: CASSPQAGYEQYF.

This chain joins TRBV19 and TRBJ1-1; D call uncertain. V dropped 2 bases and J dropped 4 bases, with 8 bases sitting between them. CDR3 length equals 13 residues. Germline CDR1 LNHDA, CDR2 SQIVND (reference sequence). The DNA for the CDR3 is TGTGCCAGTAGTATAACCGGCCTCACTGAAGCTTTCTTT. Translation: CASSITGLTEAFF. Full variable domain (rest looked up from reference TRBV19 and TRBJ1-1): DGGITQSPKYLFRKEGQNVTLSCEQNLNHDAMYWYRQDPGQGLRLIYYSQIVNDFQKGDIAEGYSVSREKKESFPLTVTSAQKNPTAFYLCASSITGLTEAFFGQGTRLTVV.

CDR3 bases: TGTGCCAGCAGCTTAGATACCGGTAATGAGCAGTTCTTC. Its translation is CASSLDTGNEQFF. The chain has TRBV11-3 and TRBJ2-1; no clear D gene. This CDR3 spans 13 amino acids. From germline, CDR1 is SGHNT and CDR2 YENEEA. The germline V and J ends were trimmed by 0 bases and 7 bases, with 7 bases remaining between them.

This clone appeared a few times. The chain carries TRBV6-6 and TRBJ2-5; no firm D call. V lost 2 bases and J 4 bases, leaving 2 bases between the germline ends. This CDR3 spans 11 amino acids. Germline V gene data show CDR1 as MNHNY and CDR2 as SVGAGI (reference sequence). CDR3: CASSYVETQYF. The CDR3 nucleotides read TGTGCCAGCAGTTACGTAGAGACCCAGTACTTC.

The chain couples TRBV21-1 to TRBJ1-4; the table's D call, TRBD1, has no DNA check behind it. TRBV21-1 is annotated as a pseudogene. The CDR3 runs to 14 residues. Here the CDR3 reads CASTTQGPNEKLFF. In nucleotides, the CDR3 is TGTGCCAGCACCACACAGGGGCCCAATGAAAAACTGTTTTTT.

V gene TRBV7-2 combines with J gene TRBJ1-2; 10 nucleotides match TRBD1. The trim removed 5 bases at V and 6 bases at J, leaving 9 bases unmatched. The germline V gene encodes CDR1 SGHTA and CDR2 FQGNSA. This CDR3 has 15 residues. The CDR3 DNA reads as TGTGCCAGCAGCCCCACGTCGGGACAGGGGAATGGCTACACCTTC. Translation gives CASSPTSGQGNGYTF.

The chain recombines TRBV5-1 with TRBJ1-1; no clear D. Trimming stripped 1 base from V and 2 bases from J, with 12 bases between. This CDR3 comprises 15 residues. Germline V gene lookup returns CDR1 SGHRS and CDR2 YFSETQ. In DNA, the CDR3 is TGCGCCAGCAGCTTGCCAACATCAGCAAACACTGAAGCTTTCTTT. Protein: CASSLPTSANTEAFF.

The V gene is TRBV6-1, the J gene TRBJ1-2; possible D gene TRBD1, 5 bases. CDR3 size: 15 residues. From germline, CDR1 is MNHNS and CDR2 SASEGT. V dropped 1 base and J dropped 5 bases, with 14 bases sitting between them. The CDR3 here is CASSEGAGLGYGYTF. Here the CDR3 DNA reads TGTGCCAGCAGTGAAGGGGCAGGGCTGGGGTATGGCTACACCTTC.

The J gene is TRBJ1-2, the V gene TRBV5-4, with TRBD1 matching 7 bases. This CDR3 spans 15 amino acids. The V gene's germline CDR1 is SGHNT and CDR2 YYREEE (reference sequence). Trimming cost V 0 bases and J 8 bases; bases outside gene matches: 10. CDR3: CASSLDRDSVWGYTF. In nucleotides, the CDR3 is TGTGCCAGCAGCTTGGACCGGGACAGCGTTTGGGGCTACACCTTC.

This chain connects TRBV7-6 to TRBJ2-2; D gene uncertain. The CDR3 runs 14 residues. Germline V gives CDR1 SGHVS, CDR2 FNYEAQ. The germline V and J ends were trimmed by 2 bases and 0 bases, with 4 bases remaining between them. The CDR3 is CASSLYTNTGELFF. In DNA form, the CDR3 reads TGTGCCAGCAGCTTATATACGAACACCGGGGAGCTGTTTTTT.